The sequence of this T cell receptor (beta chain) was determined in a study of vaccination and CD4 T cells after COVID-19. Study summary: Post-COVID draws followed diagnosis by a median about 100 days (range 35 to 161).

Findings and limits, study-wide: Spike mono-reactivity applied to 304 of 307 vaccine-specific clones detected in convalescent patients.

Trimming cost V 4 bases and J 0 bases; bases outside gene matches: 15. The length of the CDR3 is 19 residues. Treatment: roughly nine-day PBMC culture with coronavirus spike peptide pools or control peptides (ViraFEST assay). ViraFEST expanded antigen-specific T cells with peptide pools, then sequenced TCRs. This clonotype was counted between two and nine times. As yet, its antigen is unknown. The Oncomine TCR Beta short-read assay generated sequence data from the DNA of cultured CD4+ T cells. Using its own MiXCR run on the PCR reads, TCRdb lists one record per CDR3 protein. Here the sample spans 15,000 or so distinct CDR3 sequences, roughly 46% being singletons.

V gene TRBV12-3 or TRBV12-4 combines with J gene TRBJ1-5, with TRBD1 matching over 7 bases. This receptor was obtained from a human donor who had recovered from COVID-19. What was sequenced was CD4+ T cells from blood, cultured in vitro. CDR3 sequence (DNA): TGTGCCAGCAGTTCACGCCGCCGCGGGACAGCTAATAGCAATCAGCCCCAGCATTTT. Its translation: CASSSRRRGTANSNQPQHF.